Below are 14 T cell receptor beta chains sequenced from a single sample in a study of cytomegalovirus exposure and HLA in healthy donors. A multiplex PCR was run with 60 Vbeta primers and 13 Jbeta primers. Data came from immunoSEQ multiplex PCR; TCRdb stores just in-frame clones and leaves some out. The sample yields some 110,000 clones, roughly 76% seen once. The sequenced sample was PBMCs. These receptors came from a man aged 45-65 years in good health and CMV-seropositive.

The V gene is TRBV4-1, the J gene TRBJ2-7; maybe TRBD1 (5 bases). The germline CDR1 and CDR2 sequences are MGHRA and YSYEKL. The CDR3 has 14 residues. V lost 1 base to trimming and J lost 3 bases, with 10 bases between them. The CDR3 DNA reads TGCGCCAGCAGCCAAGTTCAGGGTGTCTACGAGCAGTACTTC. Amino acids: CASSQVQGVYEQYF.

This chain joins TRBV11-3 and TRBJ2-7, with D perhaps TRBD2 (6 bases). The CDR3 extends over 13 amino acids. Germline CDR1 is SGHNT and CDR2 is YENEEA. Deletions cut 3 bases from V and 0 bases from J, with 6 bases between. The DNA for the CDR3 is TGTGCCAGCAGCTTGGGGGGCTCCTACGAGCAGTACTTC. The encoded protein is CASSLGGSYEQYF.

The J gene is TRBJ2-5, the V gene TRBV2; TRBD1 matches 8 bases. Near its end, the DNA agrees better with TRBJ2-7, so the J call may be wrong. The CDR3 sequence is 13 residues long. The germline V gene has CDR1 SNHLY and CDR2 FYNNEI. The CDR3: CASSARGRGEQYF. In DNA, the CDR3 is TGTGCCAGCAGTGCCAGGGGGCGCGGCGAGCAGTACTTC.

This rearrangement joins TRBV7-2 to TRBJ2-2, with 10 bases matching TRBD2. The germline CDR1 and CDR2 sequences are SGHTA and FQGNSA. V shed 4 bases and J 1 base; nucleotides not matched to a gene: 9. The CDR3 extends over 18 amino acids. The DNA of the CDR3 is TGTGCCAGCAGCTCGCGTCTAATAGCGGGGGGGAACACCGGGGAGCTGTTTTTT. It encodes CASSSRLIAGGNTGELFF.

This clone was seen a few times. J is TRBJ1-2 and V is TRBV13; D gene uncertain. The V and J ends lost 0 bases and 3 bases respectively, with 8 bases between them. CDR1 PRHDT and CDR2 FYEKMQ come from the germline V gene (reference sequence). This CDR3 has 14 residues. The CDR3 DNA reads TGTGCCAGCAGCTTAGGGGGCGTCGACTATGGCTACACCTTC. This sequence encodes CASSLGGVDYGYTF.

The rearrangement joins TRBV7-2 to TRBJ1-6; 7 positions agree with TRBD1. This CDR3 has 14 amino acids. J was trimmed by 10 bases and V by 2 bases; bases with no gene match: 5. The germline CDR1 and CDR2 sequences are SGHTA and FQGNSA. This chain's CDR3 is CASSLQGDGSPLHF. DNA of the CDR3: TGTGCCAGCAGCTTACAGGGGGACGGGTCACCCCTCCACTTT.

In regard to this clone: This same CDR3 is encoded by further DNA sequences in the sample. The J gene is TRBJ1-2, the V gene TRBV5-1; a possible D gene is TRBD1 (5 bases). Germline loops: CDR1 SGHRS, CDR2 YFSETQ. The CDR3 runs to 13 residues. The V end was cut by 2 bases, the J end by 4 bases, with 9 bases between. This chain's CDR3 is CASSFDRSYGYTF. The CDR3 DNA is TGCGCCAGCAGCTTTGACAGAAGCTATGGCTACACCTTC. Using reference TRBV5-1 and TRBJ1-2 for the parts outside the CDR3, the full variable domain is KAGVTQTPRYLIKTRGQQVTLSCSPISGHRSVSWYQQTPGQGLQFLFEYFSETQRNKGNFPGRFSGRQFSNSRSEMNVSTLELGDSALYLCASSFDRSYGYTFGSGTRLTVV.

This rearrangement joins TRBV18 to TRBJ1-4; 8 nucleotides match TRBD1. The germline gives CDR1 KGHSH, CDR2 LQKENI. J gave up 6 bases and V 2 bases, and 2 bases lay outside the gene matches. CDR3 length equals 14 residues. Here the CDR3 reads CASSPGQGDEKLFF. CDR3 DNA sequence: TGTGCCAGCTCACCAGGACAGGGTGATGAAAAACTGTTTTTT.

In this sample, this clone turned up once. The chain employs TRBV28 and TRBJ1-5; D is unclear. The CDR3 consists of 13 residues. The germline V gene has CDR1 MDHEN and CDR2 SYDVKM. V gave up 5 bases and J gave up 0 bases, with 5 bases separating them. In DNA form, the CDR3 reads TGTGCCAGCAGTCCAGATAGCAATCAGCCCCAGCATTTT. It is translated as CASSPDSNQPQHF.

This clone was picked up one time. The chain couples TRBV28 to TRBJ2-1; 14 nucleotides match TRBD2. The germline V gene has CDR1 MDHEN and CDR2 SYDVKM. This CDR3 region has 16 residues. Unmatched junction bases numbered 10, after V lost 5 bases and J lost 10 bases. CDR3 sequence: CASSTGPGLAGEEQFF. DNA of the CDR3: TGTGCCAGCAGTACTGGACCGGGACTAGCGGGAGAGGAGCAGTTCTTC.

The chain uses TRBV28 and TRBJ1-5, with D maybe TRBD1 (5 bases). CDR3 length equals 14 residues. With 4 bases removed from V and 6 bases from J, the gap between germline ends came to 13 bases. Looked up from germline, CDR1 is MDHEN and CDR2 is SYDVKM. The CDR3 loop is CASSYIPGFQPQHF. CDR3 sequence (DNA): TGTGCCAGCAGTTATATCCCAGGGTTTCAGCCCCAGCATTTT.

The J gene is TRBJ1-6, the V gene TRBV6-5, with 7 bases aligning to TRBD1. Germline V gene lookup returns CDR1 MNHEY and CDR2 SVGAGI. The length of the CDR3 is 15 residues. V lost 0 bases to trimming and J lost 7 bases; unmatched junction nucleotides: 3. The CDR3 sequence is CASSYSGGKNSPLHF. The CDR3 DNA sequence: TGTGCCAGCAGTTACTCAGGGGGCAAAAATTCACCCCTCCACTTT.

The CDR3 nucleotides are TGTGCCAGCAGCCACACCACAGGGGGGGTGAACACTGAAGCTTTCTTT. It translates to CASSHTTGGVNTEAFF. The V call is TRBV7-9, the J call TRBJ1-1, with 8 positions matching TRBD1. This CDR3 spans 16 amino acids. V lost 5 bases, J lost 0 bases, and 8 bases stayed unmatched. CDR1 and CDR2 from the germline V gene are SEHNR and FQNEAQ (reference sequence).

Only a few counts were recorded for this clone. This sequence joins TRBV5-4 and TRBJ2-7; 9 bases line up with TRBD1. The V and J ends lost 9 bases and 0 bases, in that order; junction bases with no gene match: 7. CDR3 length equals 14 residues. CDR1 and CDR2 from the germline V gene are SGHNT and YYREEE (reference sequence). The CDR3 protein is CAITDRGGSYEQYF. The CDR3 bases are TGTGCCATCACGGACAGGGGCGGCTCCTACGAGCAGTACTTC. The entire variable domain, with the rest obtained from reference TRBV5-4 and TRBJ2-7, is as follows: ETGVTQSPTHLIKTRGQQVTLRCSSQSGHNTVSWYQQALGQGPQFIFQYYREEENGRGNFPPRFSGLQFPNYSSELNVNALELDDSALYLCAITDRGGSYEQYFGPGTRLTVT.